These T cell receptor beta chains were read from a single sample in a study of neurological immune-mediated disorders. TCRdb called the 5' RACE reads again in MiXCR, with one record for every CDR3 protein. The sample includes roughly 47,000 distinct CDR3 sequences, approximately 4.5% seen only once; the top ten take approximately 5.7%. The sample taken for sequencing was PBMCs. Receptor source: a woman in her fifties or sixties with multiple sclerosis. CDR3s include the opening cysteine and the closing phenylalanine or tryptophan. A D gene is named only where the DNA matches it firmly. Clone size, where shown, is once, few, many, or a class for clones that have expanded.

CDR3nt,CDR3aa,d_gene,abundance,len,j_gene,v_gene
TGTGCCAGCAGTGCTTTCGGGCCCGCAACTAATGAAAAACTGTTTTTT,CASSAFGPATNEKLFF,NA,many,16,TRBJ1-4,TRBV6-1
TGTGCCAGCAGTGGGGCGGGGGGGCACAATGAGCAGTTCTTC,CASSGAGGHNEQFF,TRBD2,medium-sized,14,TRBJ2-1,TRBV11-2
TGTGCCAGCAGCTACAGGGGAGGAGTTGCCGTGAATGAGCAGTTCTTC,CASSYRGGVAVNEQFF,NA,many,16,TRBJ2-1,TRBV2
TGTGCCAGCAGCGTAGAAGGTACGCAGTATTTT,CASSVEGTQYF,NA,many,11,TRBJ2-3,TRBV9
TGTGCCAGCAGTCTACCCGGCAGGGGGGTTACCACAGATACGCAGTATTTT,CASSLPGRGVTTDTQYF,NA,NA,17,TRBJ2-3,TRBV28
TGTGCCAGCAGCGTAGGCGGGAGCCAAGAGACCCAGTACTTC,CASSVGGSQETQYF,TRBD2,many,14,TRBJ2-5,TRBV9
TGTGCCAGCAGCTCCGGGACTAGCGAATGGGGTGAGCAGTTCTTC,CASSSGTSEWGEQFF,TRBD2,NA,15,TRBJ2-1,TRBV7-3
TGTGCCAGCTCACCCTCACGGACAGGGATCAATGAGCAGTTCTTC,CASSPSRTGINEQFF,TRBD1,few,15,TRBJ2-1,TRBV18
TGTGCCAGCAGCTTAGGTCCGCAACCAACAGATACGCAGTATTTT,CASSLGPQPTDTQYF,NA,NA,15,TRBJ2-3,TRBV7-2
TGTGCCAGCAGCTCTTTGGGGACTAACACTGAAGCTTTCTTT,CASSSLGTNTEAFF,NA,many,14,TRBJ1-1,TRBV7-3
TGCAGTGCGGGACTAGCGGAGTTTGAGACCCAGTACTTC,CSAGLAEFETQYF,TRBD2,few,13,TRBJ2-5,TRBV20-1
TGCGCCAGCAGCTGGTACAGGGGAGAGGGTGAAAAACTGTTTTTT,CASSWYRGEGEKLFF,TRBD1,many,15,TRBJ1-4,TRBV5-1
TGTGCCAGCAGCCCAACAGGGGATGGAGAAAAACTGTTTTTT,CASSPTGDGEKLFF,TRBD1,many,14,TRBJ1-4,TRBV7-3
TGTGCCAGCACTGCACCTCTGACAGGGCCCACCGGGGAGCTGTTTTTT,CASTAPLTGPTGELFF,TRBD1,many,16,TRBJ2-2,TRBV7-2
TGCAGTGCCTCTATTGAGGGGGCCTCCTACGAGCAGTACTTC,CSASIEGASYEQYF,TRBD1,many,14,TRBJ2-7,TRBV20-1
TGCAGCGTTGGGGAGAACACTGAAGCTTTCTTT,CSVGENTEAFF,NA,many,11,TRBJ1-1,TRBV29-1
TGTGCCAGCAGCTTAGACGGGACAGGATGGAGGGCGGGGGCATTGAACACTGAAGCTTTCTTT,CASSLDGTGWRAGALNTEAFF,TRBD1,many,21,TRBJ1-1,TRBV7-3
TGCAGTGCTAGTCTAGACCCTAGCACAGATACGCAGTATTTT,CSASLDPSTDTQYF,NA,many,14,TRBJ2-3,TRBV20-1
TGTGCCAGTTCCCGGGAAGACGAGGATGAGCAGTTCTTC,CASSREDEDEQFF,NA,many,13,TRBJ2-1,TRBV2
TGTGCCAGCAGCTTGAGCGGACGCACTGAAGCTTTCTTT,CASSLSGRTEAFF,NA,many,13,TRBJ1-1,TRBV5-4
TGCGCCAGCAGTTTGGACAGAACTAACTATGGCTACACCTTC,CASSLDRTNYGYTF,NA,many,14,TRBJ1-2,TRBV5-1
TGCAGTGCTAGGCCGCTAGCGGGAGGACGCGATGAGCAGTTCTTC,CSARPLAGGRDEQFF,TRBD2,few,15,TRBJ2-1,TRBV20-1
TGCAGTGCTAGAGATGGAGGACTCGATACGCAGTATTTT,CSARDGGLDTQYF,NA,many,13,TRBJ2-3,TRBV20-1
TGTGCCAGCAGCATAGACTCGGTATCCTACGAGCAGTACTTC,CASSIDSVSYEQYF,NA,few,14,TRBJ2-7,TRBV7-2
TGTGCCAGCAATAAGGGGGGGCTGTTGGACACTGAAGCTTTCTTT,CASNKGGLLDTEAFF,NA,many,15,TRBJ1-1,TRBV12-3/TRBV12-4
TGCAGCGTGGGTATCACTGAAGCTTTCTTT,CSVGITEAFF,NA,NA,10,TRBJ1-1,TRBV29-1
TGTGCCAGCAGCGGGACAGGCAAACGCGCTGAGCAGTTCTTC,CASSGTGKRAEQFF,TRBD1,many,14,TRBJ2-1,TRBV6-5
TGCAGCGTTGAAGAGGGACAGGGGTTGAGGGCTTTCTTT,CSVEEGQGLRAFF,TRBD1,many,13,TRBJ1-1,TRBV29-1
TGTGCCAGCACCGAAGACAGGAACTATGGCTACACCTTC,CASTEDRNYGYTF,NA,NA,13,TRBJ1-2,TRBV7-2
TGTGCCAGCAGTTACTGGACAGGGAAAGCTAACTATGGCTACACCTTC,CASSYWTGKANYGYTF,TRBD1,many,16,TRBJ1-2,TRBV6-2/TRBV6-3
TGTGCCAGCAGTTACACCTATCCCCGGGACACAGATTACGAGCAGTACTTC,CASSYTYPRDTDYEQYF,NA,many,17,TRBJ2-7,TRBV6-2/TRBV6-3
TGTGCCAGCAGTTTATGGGGCAATCAGCCCCAGCATTTT,CASSLWGNQPQHF,NA,many,13,TRBJ1-5,TRBV27
TGTGCCAGCAGCCCCGACCGGGCGGGCATTCAGTACTTC,CASSPDRAGIQYF,NA,many,13,TRBJ2-4,TRBV5-6
TGCAGGGGACAGGGCGTCGCTCCAGAGACCCAGTACTTC,CRGQGVAPETQYF,TRBD1,many,13,TRBJ2-5,TRBV20-1
TGTGCCAGCAGTCGGACAGGTCTGGGGCCAGATACGCAGTATTTT,CASSRTGLGPDTQYF,TRBD1,many,15,TRBJ2-3,TRBV6-5
TGTGCCAGCAGTCCCAATTACGAGCAGTACTTC,CASSPNYEQYF,NA,many,11,TRBJ2-7,TRBV6-2/TRBV6-3
TGCGCCAGCATCGGAGGTGGGCCCGGGACAGGGATATACGAGCAGTACTTC,CASIGGGPGTGIYEQYF,TRBD1,few,17,TRBJ2-7,TRBV5-1
TGTGCCAGCAGCCCCGGGTACGAGCAGTACTTC,CASSPGYEQYF,NA,many,11,TRBJ2-7,TRBV5-6
TGTGCCAGCAGCCCCGATAGCGGGGACTCCTACGAGCAGTACTTC,CASSPDSGDSYEQYF,TRBD2,few,15,TRBJ2-7,TRBV7-2
TGTGCCAGCAGCCTCACAGGGGGCGGGGGAGAGACCCAGTACTTC,CASSLTGGGGETQYF,TRBD1,many,15,TRBJ2-5,TRBV5-6
TGCAGCGTTGGGACAGGGGGTATGGGTACTGAAGCTTTCTTT,CSVGTGGMGTEAFF,TRBD1,many,14,TRBJ1-1,TRBV29-1
TGCAGCGGGAGGAGGGGTTCGGAGACCCAGTACTTC,CSGRRGSETQYF,NA,many,12,TRBJ2-5,TRBV29-1
TGTGCCAGCAGCCAGAACCTAAAAGAGACCCAGTACTTC,CASSQNLKETQYF,NA,many,13,TRBJ2-5,TRBV3-1
TGTGCCTGGGGACCATCGGAGACCCAGTACTTC,CAWGPSETQYF,NA,many,11,TRBJ2-5,TRBV30
TGTGCCAGCAGCCTAGCCGGGGCGCTGAATGGGGAGACCCAGTACTTC,CASSLAGALNGETQYF,NA,many,16,TRBJ2-5,TRBV5-5
TGCGCCAGCAGCCAAGATACGGAAACAGCTAATGAAAAACTGTTTTTT,CASSQDTETANEKLFF,NA,NA,16,TRBJ1-4,TRBV4-3
TGTGCCAGCAGACACAGGGTAAATGACGAGCAGTACTTC,CASRHRVNDEQYF,NA,many,13,TRBJ2-7,TRBV12-3/TRBV12-4
TGCATCAACCGGGGACAGCCTAGTGGCACTGAAGCTTTCTTT,CINRGQPSGTEAFF,TRBD1,NA,14,TRBJ1-1,TRBV29-1